Each of the 20 T cell receptor beta chains below was sequenced from the same sample in a study of shared clonotypes between healthy human individuals. Only in-frame clones appear in the TCRdb table, and some are missing; sequencing was by immunoSEQ multiplex PCR. The top ten clones hold roughly 1.7% of a sample with roughly 2.1 million clones, roughly 91% of them seen once. Terminally differentiated effector memory CD45RA+ cells were excluded from the naive CD8 cells, which were CD45RO-negative and positively selected for CCR7. Source material: naive CD8+ T cells from PBMCs. Every receptor here comes from a man aged 18 to 29 in good health. Some clones in this sample may be carry-over from other donors' samples.

The V and J genes are TRBV5-1 and TRBJ2-3; possible D gene TRBD1, 6 bases. The V and J ends lost 5 bases and 1 base respectively, with 23 bases between them. Looked up from germline, CDR1 is SGHRS and CDR2 is YFSETQ. This CDR3 spans 18 amino acids. The CDR3 sequence: CASSTSGVKWSGTDTQYF. DNA for the CDR3: TGCGCCAGCAGTACATCAGGGGTGAAGTGGTCAGGCACAGATACGCAGTATTTT.

The genes are TRBV4-3 and TRBJ2-7, with TRBD2 matching over 9 bases. Germline V gene lookup returns CDR1 LGHNA and CDR2 YSLEER. With 1 base clipped from V and 3 bases from J, the junction kept 4 bases outside the gene matches. The CDR3 consists of 15 residues. DNA of the CDR3: TGCGCCAGCAGCCAAGGAGTAGCGGGGGTCTACGAGCAGTACTTC. The encoded protein is CASSQGVAGVYEQYF.

Notes on this clone: Other DNA variants within this sample encode the same CDR3. This rearrangement joins TRBV9 to TRBJ2-2, with D uncertain. Trimming removed 0 bases from V and 4 bases from J, with 4 bases in between. This CDR3 has 13 residues. CDR1 and CDR2 (germline): SGDLS, YYNGEE. The CDR3 DNA follows: TGTGCCAGCAGCGTAGTGACCACCGGGGAGCTGTTTTTT. This translates into CASSVVTTGELFF.

This clone was picked up a small number of times. This CDR3 is also generated by other DNA sequences in the sample. This chain connects TRBV28 to TRBJ2-1; D gene ambiguous. CDR1 and CDR2 from the germline V gene are MDHEN and SYDVKM. V dropped 4 bases and J dropped 7 bases, with 5 bases sitting between them. The CDR3 runs 11 residues. The CDR3 DNA reads TGTGCCAGCAGTTGGGGAAATGAGCAGTTCTTC. This codes for CASSWGNEQFF.

The V and J genes are TRBV9 and TRBJ1-1; D unclear. This CDR3 region has 13 residues. From germline, CDR1 is SGDLS and CDR2 YYNGEE. Deletions cut 4 bases from V and 4 bases from J, with 11 bases between. The DNA for the CDR3 is TGTGCCAGCAGCCCGCTACTGAGCACTGAAGCTTTCTTT. This sequence encodes CASSPLLSTEAFF. The variable domain in full, with the rest retrieved from reference TRBV9 and TRBJ1-1, is DSGVTQTPKHLITATGQRVTLRCSPRSGDLSVYWYQQSLDQGLQFLIQYYNGEERAKGNILERFSAQQFPDLHSELNLSSLELGDSALYFCASSPLLSTEAFFGQGTRLTVV.

J is TRBJ2-3 and V is TRBV27, with 12 bases fitting TRBD2. With 3 bases clipped from V and 5 bases from J, the junction kept 15 bases outside the gene matches. This CDR3 comprises 19 residues. CDR1 is MNHEY and CDR2 is SMNVEV in the germline V gene (reference sequence). The CDR3 sequence: CASSFLRLAGERIRDTQYF. CDR3 coding DNA: TGTGCCAGCAGTTTTTTAAGACTAGCGGGAGAACGGATCCGAGATACGCAGTATTTT.

The chain joins TRBV11-3 to TRBJ2-3; 11 bases match TRBD2. The CDR3 consists of 16 residues. Germline V gene data show CDR1 as SGHNT and CDR2 as YENEEA. Trimming cost V 1 base and J 3 bases; bases outside gene matches: 3. CDR3 amino acids: CASSLAGLADTDTQYF. CDR3 coding DNA: TGTGCCAGCAGCTTAGCGGGACTAGCGGATACAGATACGCAGTATTTT.

The chain has TRBV2 and TRBJ2-7; TRBD2 matches 12 bases. Germline V gene lookup returns CDR1 SNHLY and CDR2 FYNNEI. Trimming cost V 4 bases and J 5 bases; bases outside gene matches: 6. The CDR3 is made up of 15 amino acids. The CDR3 coding sequence is TGTGCCAGCAGTGCCCGGACTAGCGGGGCCCACGAGCAGTACTTC. Protein sequence: CASSARTSGAHEQYF.

A few counts support this clone. Other nucleotide sequences in the sample specify the same CDR3. The rearrangement uses TRBV9 and TRBJ1-5, with no clear D. This CDR3 comprises 13 residues. V was pared by 0 bases and J by 4 bases, with 5 bases between. CDR1 and CDR2 (germline): SGDLS, YYNGEE. The CDR3 spells CASSVGENQPQHF. Written as DNA, the CDR3 is TGTGCCAGCAGCGTAGGGGAGAATCAGCCCCAGCATTTT.

This chain connects TRBV27 to TRBJ2-5; tentatively, D is TRBD2 (5 bases). V was trimmed by 6 bases and J by 5 bases, leaving 16 bases between them. CDR3 length: 14 amino acids. The germline V gene has CDR1 MNHEY and CDR2 SMNVEV (reference sequence). The CDR3 loop reads CASRALNPGETQYF. The CDR3 DNA follows: TGTGCCAGCAGAGCCCTGAATCCGGGGGAGACCCAGTACTTC.

This clone occurred once. CDR3 sequence (DNA): TGCGCCAGCAGCCAACTAGCGGGAGCTCCCAATGAGCAGTTCTTC. Protein sequence: CASSQLAGAPNEQFF. The chain employs TRBV4-3 and TRBJ2-1, with 10 bases identical to TRBD2. The V gene's germline CDR1 is LGHNA and CDR2 YSLEER. This CDR3 spans 15 amino acids. The V gene end was trimmed by 2 bases and the J gene end by 6 bases; junction bases not matched to a gene: 4.

This chain uses TRBV11-1 with TRBJ2-2; D gene ambiguous. This CDR3 contains 14 residues. V dropped 8 bases and J dropped 4 bases, with 14 bases sitting between them. Germline V CDR1 and CDR2: SGHAT, FQDESV (reference sequence). CDR3 sequence (DNA): TGTGCCAGCCGCCATCTGCGAGGCACCGGGGAGCTGTTTTTT. It codes for CASRHLRGTGELFF.

A single count supports this clone. The chain employs TRBV7-9 and TRBJ2-1, with 10 bases lining up with TRBD2. V dropped 6 bases and J dropped 7; count of bases not matched to a gene: 18. This CDR3 contains 18 residues. The germline V gene encodes CDR1 SEHNR and CDR2 FQNEAQ (reference sequence). In DNA, the CDR3 is TGTGCCAGCAGTTTCGCCCACAGATTAGCGGGAGGTCTGAATGAGCAGTTCTTC. Amino acid sequence: CASSFAHRLAGGLNEQFF.

The rearrangement uses TRBV20-1 and TRBJ2-7, with D unresolved. The CDR3 covers 11 residues. Deletions cut 1 base from V and 6 bases from J, with 7 bases between. CDR1 is DFQATT and CDR2 is SNEGSKA in the germline V gene (reference sequence). DNA of the CDR3: TGCAGTGCTAGAGTGGTTGCCGAGCAGTACTTC. Its protein is CSARVVAEQYF.

With regard to this clone: The junction and the germline gene differ at one end; a read error may be behind it. The rearrangement uses TRBV6-1 and TRBJ1-2; D gene uncertain. Germline CDR1 reads MNHNS; CDR2 reads SASEGT. The length of the CDR3 is 9 residues. CDR3 bases: TGTGCCAGCAGTCCCCCTCGGGTCTTC. Encoded protein: CASSPPRVF.

The chain has TRBV13 and TRBJ2-5; D not resolved. CDR3 size: 13 residues. Germline V gives CDR1 PRHDT, CDR2 FYEKMQ (reference sequence). V lost 7 bases and J 5 bases, leaving 14 bases between the germline ends. The DNA of the CDR3 is TGTGCCAGCACCCCCGCACCAGGCGAGACCCAGTACTTC. Its translation: CASTPAPGETQYF.

The chain couples TRBV19 to TRBJ1-3, with a weak D call TRBD1 (5 bases). CDR3 length equals 15 residues. V was pared by 4 bases and J by 2 bases, with 12 bases between. CDR1 is LNHDA and CDR2 is SQIVND in the germline V gene (reference sequence). The CDR3 reads CASSKLQGTGNTIYF. The CDR3 DNA sequence: TGTGCCAGTAGTAAACTTCAGGGAACTGGAAACACCATATATTTT.

The chain carries TRBV5-6 and TRBJ2-5; 7 positions agree with TRBD1. The CDR3 contains 14 residues. Per the germline V gene, CDR1 is SGHDT and CDR2 is YYEEEE. V shed 3 bases and J 5 bases; nucleotides not matched to a gene: 7. The CDR3 nucleotides are TGTGCCAGCAGCTACAGTACAGGGGTGGAGACCCAGTACTTC. Translating gives CASSYSTGVETQYF.

The chain has TRBV5-4 and TRBJ2-1; D not certain. This CDR3 has 15 amino acids. Trimming removed 0 bases at V and 4 bases at J, with 11 bases between. CDR1 is SGHNT, CDR2 YYREEE, per germline (reference sequence). CDR3 protein: CASSLVLDAYNEQFF. The CDR3 nucleotides read TGTGCCAGCAGCTTGGTCCTCGACGCGTACAATGAGCAGTTCTTC.

This clone was seen a few times. The chain is built from TRBV30 and TRBJ2-1; 11 bases line up with TRBD2. V dropped 4 bases and J dropped 10; count of bases not matched to a gene: 12. Germline assignment: CDR1 GTSNPN and CDR2 SVGIG (reference sequence). The CDR3 has 15 amino acids. The CDR3 DNA sequence: TGTGCCTGGACTGGCTGGGGGCTAGCGGGAGGCGAGCAGTTCTTC. Translation: CAWTGWGLAGGEQFF.